This TCR beta chain was profiled in a study of blood T cells in healthy people across ages. The CDR3 spans 11 residues. CDR1 is DFQATT and CDR2 is SNEGSKA in the germline V gene (reference sequence). A second 7 to 11 cycle PCR used barcoded and J-beta primers. Each CDR3 protein is one row after TCRdb ran MiXCR on the 5' RACE reads. The profile shows 600,000 to 650,000 distinct CDR3 sequences, under 70% of them singletons. The clonotype comes from a man aged 60 to 69 in good health. J is TRBJ2-7 and V is TRBV20-1, with unresolved D. The DNA end is a closer match to TRBJ2-5, so the J assignment may be wrong. Sequencing input: blood. CDR3 protein: CSASSRETQYF. In DNA form, the CDR3 reads TGCAGTGCTAGTTCGAGGGAGACCCAGTACTTC.